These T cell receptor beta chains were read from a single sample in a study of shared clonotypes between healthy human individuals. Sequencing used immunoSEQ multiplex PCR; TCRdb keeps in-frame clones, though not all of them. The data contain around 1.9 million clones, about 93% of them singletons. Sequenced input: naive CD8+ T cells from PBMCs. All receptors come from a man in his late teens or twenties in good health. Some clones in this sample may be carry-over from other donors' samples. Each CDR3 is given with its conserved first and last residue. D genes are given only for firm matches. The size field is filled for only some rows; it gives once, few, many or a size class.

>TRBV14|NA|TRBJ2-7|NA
CASSLTFYEQYF
TGTGCCAGCAGCCTCACATTCTACGAGCAGTACTTC
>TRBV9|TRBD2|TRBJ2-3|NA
CASSVVPSGSTDTQYF
TGTGCCAGCAGCGTAGTCCCTAGCGGATCCACAGATACGCAGTATTTT
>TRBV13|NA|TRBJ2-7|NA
CASSLAGIYEQYF
TGTGCCAGCAGCTTAGCAGGGATCTATGAGCAGTACTTC
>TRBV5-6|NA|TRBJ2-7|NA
CASSLGRGEQYF
TGTGCCAGCAGCTTGGGGCGGGGAGAGCAGTACTTC
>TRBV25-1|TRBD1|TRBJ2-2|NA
CASSERGPGAGELFF
TGTGCCAGCAGTGAAAGGGGGCCAGGGGCCGGGGAGCTGTTTTTT
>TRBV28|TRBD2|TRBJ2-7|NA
CASSGLAGVGEQYF
TGTGCCAGCAGTGGGCTAGCGGGAGTCGGCGAGCAGTACTTC
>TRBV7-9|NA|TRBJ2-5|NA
CASSLGRHPQETQYF
TGTGCCAGCAGCTTAGGTCGACACCCTCAAGAGACCCAGTACTTC
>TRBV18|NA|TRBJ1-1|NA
CASSAGHFPSEAFF
TGTGCCAGCTCAGCCGGACATTTTCCCTCTGAAGCTTTCTTT
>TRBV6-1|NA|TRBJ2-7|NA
CASSAPGFHEQYF
TGTGCCAGCAGTGCCCCCGGGTTCCACGAGCAGTACTTC
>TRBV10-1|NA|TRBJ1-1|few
CASSESPGEAFF
TGCGCCAGCAGTGAGTCTCCGGGTGAAGCTTTCTTT
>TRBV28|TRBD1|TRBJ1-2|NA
CASSFQTGRNGYTF
TGTGCCAGCAGTTTCCAGACAGGGCGGAATGGCTACACCTTC
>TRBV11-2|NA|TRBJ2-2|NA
CASSPFGLANTGELFF
TGTGCCAGCAGCCCCTTCGGACTGGCGAACACCGGGGAGCTGTTTTTT
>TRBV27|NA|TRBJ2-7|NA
CASREGRIYEQYF
TGTGCCAGCAGGGAGGGACGGATCTACGAGCAGTACTTC
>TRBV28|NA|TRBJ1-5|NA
CASSLLVGVKGQPQHF
TGTGCCAGCAGTTTATTAGTAGGGGTCAAAGGTCAGCCCCAGCATTTT
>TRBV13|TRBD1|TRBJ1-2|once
CASSSQTGYYGYTF
TGTGCCAGCAGCTCACAGACAGGGTACTATGGCTACACCTTC